One T cell receptor beta chain is described in this entry. The CDR3 has 15 amino acids. The V gene lost 2 bases and the J gene lost 7 bases, with 16 bases spanning the gap. CDR1 is SGHKS and CDR2 is YYEKEE in the germline V gene (reference sequence). This specimen comes from a study of control samples from healthy donors and cancer patients. TCRdb keeps only in-frame clones here, not all; method: immunoSEQ multiplex PCR. Of around 51,000 clones in the sample, around 80% were seen once. V and J are TRBV5-5 and TRBJ1-5; perhaps TRBD1 as D (6 bases). Sequences were obtained from blood. The sequence was obtained from a man in his sixties or seventies in good health. The DNA for the CDR3 is TGTGCCAGCAGCTTAGGTCTACAGGGTATCCAGCCCCAGCATTTT. Translated: CASSLGLQGIQPQHF.